Below are 31 T cell receptor beta chains sequenced from a single sample in a study of CD8 T cells in seronegative destructive rheumatoid arthritis. The table came from immunoSEQ multiplex PCR; TCRdb's copy has only in-frame clones and leaves some out. In the table there are thousands of clones, 65% to 75% of which are singletons. Material for sequencing was CD8+ T cells from blood. The receptors stem from a woman between 45 and 69 years old with seronegative destructive rheumatoid arthritis.

In this sample, this clone turned up a few times. The chain carries TRBV6-5 and TRBJ1-6; 8 bases are shared with TRBD1. Germline V gene data show CDR1 as MNHEY and CDR2 as SVGAGI. V lost 5 bases and J lost 7; bases outside the gene matches: 4. The CDR3 runs 14 residues. CDR3 in DNA: TGTGCCAGCAGTGGGGACAGGACGAATTCACCCCTCCACTTT. The encoded protein is CASSGDRTNSPLHF.

The CDR3 sequence: CASSEAGSGEKLFF. CDR3 sequence (DNA): TGTGCCAGCAGTGAGGCCGGATCGGGTGAAAAACTGTTTTTT. This chain joins TRBV25-1 and TRBJ1-4; no clear D gene. Germline CDR1 is MGHDK and CDR2 is SYGVNS. Trimming left V 3 bases short and J 7 bases short, with 12 bases between. This CDR3 has 14 amino acids. Full variable domain (missing parts from reference TRBV25-1 and TRBJ1-4): EADIYQTPRYLVIGTGKKITLECSQTMGHDKMYWYQQDPGMELHLIHYSYGVNSTEKGDLSSESTVSRIRTEHFPLTLESARPSHTSQYLCASSEAGSGEKLFFGSGTQLSVL.

This chain connects TRBV6-1 to TRBJ2-7, with 7 bases matching TRBD2. Looked up from germline, CDR1 is MNHNS and CDR2 is SASEGT. Trimming at V came to 1 base and at J to 4 bases, leaving 7 bases not matched to a gene. This CDR3 has 15 amino acids. The CDR3 DNA sequence: TGTGCCAGCAGTGAAGGGACTAGTTCACTGTACGAGCAGTACTTC. It specifies CASSEGTSSLYEQYF.

The genes are TRBV5-3 and TRBJ1-3; the match to TRBD1 covers 7 bases. TRBV5-3 is recorded as an ORF, its role being uncertain. Trimming took 8 bases from V and 0 from J; bases not matched to a gene: 8. The CDR3 runs 15 residues. In DNA, the CDR3 is TGTGCCAGCAGCCTAGGACAGGCCTCTGGAAACACCATATATTTT. It encodes CASSLGQASGNTIYF.

J is TRBJ1-5 and V is TRBV19; perhaps TRBD1 as D (6 bases). Trimming pared 7 bases from V and 0 bases from J, leaving 13 bases between. Germline CDR1 LNHDA, CDR2 SQIVND (reference sequence). The CDR3 spans 15 residues. The CDR3 region has the DNA TGTGCCAGTAATCCTGACAGGCTTAGCAATCAGCCCCAGCATTTT. It encodes CASNPDRLSNQPQHF.

The V gene is TRBV5-8, the J gene TRBJ1-4; tentative D call: TRBD1 (5 bases). Germline CDR1 reads SGHTS; CDR2 reads YDEGEE. With 0 bases removed from V and 4 bases from J, the gap between germline ends came to 7 bases. There are 14 residues in the CDR3. The CDR3 loop reads CASSLVGGNEKLFF. In nucleotides, the CDR3 is TGTGCCAGCAGCTTGGTGGGGGGTAATGAAAAACTGTTTTTT.

This clone was counted a single time. V is TRBV5-1 and J is TRBJ1-1; D may be TRBD1 (6 bases). The CDR3 has 16 residues. The germline CDR1 and CDR2 sequences are SGHRS and YFSETQ. V lost 3 bases, J lost 1 base, and 16 bases lay in between. The CDR3 DNA follows: TGCGCCAGCAGCTCGGGACGGACAGTCGGGAACACTGAAGCTTTCTTT. The encoded protein is CASSSGRTVGNTEAFF. The entire variable domain, with the rest obtained from reference TRBV5-1 and TRBJ1-1, is as follows: KAGVTQTPRYLIKTRGQQVTLSCSPISGHRSVSWYQQTPGQGLQFLFEYFSETQRNKGNFPGRFSGRQFSNSRSEMNVSTLELGDSALYLCASSSGRTVGNTEAFFGQGTRLTVV.

The CDR3 reads CASSLAGRGPGQPQHF. The CDR3 DNA reads as TGTGCCAGCAGCTTAGCCGGCAGGGGGCCGGGTCAGCCCCAGCATTTT. The genes are TRBV7-9 and TRBJ1-5; TRBD1 agrees at 8 bases. The CDR3 length is 16 residues. J lost 6 bases, V lost 0 bases, and 7 bases had no gene match. CDR1 is SEHNR and CDR2 is FQNEAQ in the germline V gene (reference sequence).

The chain is built from TRBV9 and TRBJ2-5; 9 bases fit TRBD1. In germline, CDR1 is SGDLS, CDR2 YYNGEE. V gave up 0 bases and J gave up 5 bases; unmatched junction bases: 8. This CDR3 has 16 residues. The CDR3 reads CASSVARTGEGETQYF. The CDR3 DNA follows: TGTGCCAGCAGCGTAGCACGGACAGGGGAGGGGGAGACCCAGTACTTC.

The chain has TRBV5-4 and TRBJ2-4, with D maybe TRBD1 (5 bases). Deletions cut 0 bases from V and 9 bases from J, with 10 bases between. Germline V gene lookup returns CDR1 SGHNT and CDR2 YYREEE (reference sequence). The CDR3 sequence is 13 residues long. For the CDR3, the DNA is TGTGCCAGCAGCTTGGAACAGGATGTCATTCAGTACTTC. Translating it yields CASSLEQDVIQYF.

This clone was observed once. The chain has TRBV5-5 and TRBJ2-1; D might be TRBD1 (5 bases). CDR3 length equals 13 residues. Trimming stripped 4 bases from V and 2 bases from J, with 7 bases between. The V gene's germline CDR1 is SGHKS and CDR2 YYEKEE (reference sequence). CDR3 sequence reads: CASSPDTYNEQFF. CDR3 in DNA: TGTGCCAGCAGCCCGGACACCTACAATGAGCAGTTCTTC. Variable domain in full (rest from reference TRBV5-5 and TRBJ2-1): DAGVTQSPTHLIKTRGQQVTLRCSPISGHKSVSWYQQVLGQGPQFIFQYYEKEERGRGNFPDRFSARQFPNYSSELNVNALLLGDSALYLCASSPDTYNEQFFGPGTRLTVL.

This clone was seen a single time. J is TRBJ2-5 and V is TRBV2; no clear D gene. The DNA end is a closer match to TRBJ2-7, so the J assignment may be wrong. Germline CDR1 is SNHLY and CDR2 is FYNNEI. The CDR3 loop spans 12 amino acids. The DNA for the CDR3 is TGTGCCAGCAGTGAAAGGAGCTACGAGCAGTACTTC. Its protein product is CASSERSYEQYF.

The chain couples TRBV27 to TRBJ1-1, with D maybe TRBD1 (6 bases). This CDR3 comprises 13 residues. Trimming pared 6 bases from V and 4 bases from J, leaving 12 bases between. CDR1 is MNHEY, CDR2 SMNVEV, per germline (reference sequence). The CDR3 sequence: CASSLGGGTEAFF. CDR3 in DNA: TGTGCCAGCAGCCTGGGAGGGGGCACTGAAGCTTTCTTT.

This chain joins TRBV5-1 and TRBJ2-1, with 10 positions matching TRBD1. The CDR3 spans 16 residues. Losses at the gene ends were 5 bases for V and 5 bases for J; bases not matched to a gene: 10. Germline V lookup: CDR1 SGHRS, CDR2 YFSETQ. CDR3 in DNA: TGCGCCAGCAGGAGGGACAGGGGTTCTGTGCACAATGAGCAGTTCTTC. The encoded protein is CASRRDRGSVHNEQFF.

In its sample, this clone was seen a few times. The chain is built from TRBV6-9 and TRBJ2-1; perhaps TRBD2 as D (5 bases). CDR1 is MNHGY, CDR2 SVAAGI, per germline. CDR3 length: 12 residues. With 3 bases removed from V and 6 bases from J, the gap between germline ends came to 6 bases. The CDR3 here is CASSYSGNEQFF. The CDR3 DNA sequence: TGTGCCAGCAGTTACAGCGGCAATGAGCAGTTCTTC.

In its sample, this clone ranks as medium-sized (0.01 to 0.1%). J is TRBJ2-1 and V is TRBV4-1; 12 bases align to TRBD1. The germline V gene encodes CDR1 MGHRA and CDR2 YSYEKL. V lost 1 base to trimming and J lost 11 bases; unmatched junction nucleotides: 3. The length of the CDR3 is 14 residues. The DNA for the CDR3 is TGCGCCAGCAGCCAAGGGGACAGGGGGCGGAAGCAGTTCTTC. Translation: CASSQGDRGRKQFF.

The chain carries TRBV25-1 and TRBJ2-5, with D possibly TRBD1 on 6 matching bases. Germline assignment: CDR1 MGHDK and CDR2 SYGVNS. The CDR3 is 11 residues long. The germline V and J ends were trimmed by 8 bases and 4 bases, with 8 bases remaining between them. The CDR3 bases are TGTGCCAGCGTGACAGGAGAGACCCAGTACTTC. Its translation: CASVTGETQYF.

As regards this clone: One junction end disagrees with the germline gene, perhaps due to a read error. The chain employs TRBV7-7 and TRBJ2-2; D unclear. The CDR3 loop spans 14 amino acids. Germline assignment: CDR1 SSHAT and CDR2 FNYEAQ (reference sequence). The CDR3 nucleotides read TGTGCTAGCAGCTTAGCACCTGAGTCCGGGGAGCTGTTTTTT. This sequence encodes CASSLAPESGELFF.

V and J are TRBV9 and TRBJ2-2; TRBD1 might be the D (6 bases). The CDR3 consists of 12 residues. Trimming pared 3 bases from V and 7 bases from J, leaving 7 bases between. CDR1 and CDR2 from the germline V gene are SGDLS and YYNGEE. The DNA of the CDR3 is TGTGCCAGCAGCGCCAGGGGCGGGGAGCTGTTTTTT. As protein: CASSARGGELFF.

This clone appeared once. The chain employs TRBV10-3 and TRBJ2-1, with unresolved D. Germline V lookup: CDR1 ENHRY, CDR2 SYGVKD. Trimming cost V 0 bases and J 4 bases, with 13 bases left between them. This CDR3 has 16 amino acids. As DNA, the CDR3 is TGTGCCATCAGTGAGTCGATGGCAGGAATGTACAATGAGCAGTTCTTC. It encodes CAISESMAGMYNEQFF.

The chain couples TRBV5-5 to TRBJ2-7; TRBD1 agrees at 7 bases. V shed 4 bases, J shed 5 bases, and the junction held 12 bases outside the gene matches. The length of the CDR3 is 15 residues. Germline V gene sequence: CDR1 SGHKS, CDR2 YYEKEE (reference sequence). CDR3 in amino acids: CASSQQTGFGNEQYF. DNA of the CDR3: TGTGCCAGCAGCCAACAGACAGGGTTTGGGAACGAGCAGTACTTC.

In its sample, this clone was seen a few times. The chain uses TRBV9 and TRBJ2-5; 8 bases are a match to TRBD1. After removal of 0 bases from V and 1 base from J, the junction contained 2 bases not matched to a gene. The germline gives CDR1 SGDLS, CDR2 YYNGEE. The CDR3 is 15 amino acids. The CDR3 protein is CASSVGRGLQETQYF. In DNA, the CDR3 is TGTGCCAGCAGCGTAGGCAGGGGGCTCCAAGAGACCCAGTACTTC. Based on the CDR3 plus reference TRBV9 and TRBJ2-5, the full variable domain is DSGVTQTPKHLITATGQRVTLRCSPRSGDLSVYWYQQSLDQGLQFLIQYYNGEERAKGNILERFSAQQFPDLHSELNLSSLELGDSALYFCASSVGRGLQETQYFGPGTRLLVL.

The V call is TRBV11-2, the J call TRBJ2-7; D is perhaps TRBD2 (6 bases). This CDR3 is built from 15 residues. Trimming left V 1 base short and J 4 bases short, with 14 bases between. Germline loops: CDR1 SGHAT, CDR2 FQNNGV. The CDR3 loop is CASSLGGGAGYEQYF. The CDR3 bases are TGTGCCAGCAGCTTAGGGGGAGGTGCTGGGTACGAGCAGTACTTC.

The rearrangement links TRBV7-6 to TRBJ2-1; TRBD2 aligns across 10 bases. There are 17 residues in the CDR3. Germline CDR1 and CDR2: SGHVS and FNYEAQ. The V and J ends lost 2 bases and 5 bases, in that order; junction bases with no gene match: 9. Here the CDR3 reads CASSLYNIAGGNNEQFF. The CDR3 DNA reads TGTGCCAGCAGCTTATATAACATAGCGGGGGGAAACAATGAGCAGTTCTTC.

V is TRBV5-3 and J is TRBJ2-3; 7 bases match TRBD1. TRBV5-3 belongs to the ORF category, with a function that is uncertain. CDR3 length equals 17 residues. Trimming at V came to 2 bases and at J to 0 bases, leaving 9 bases not matched to a gene. As DNA, the CDR3 is TGTGCCAGAAGCTTAGAAGCCAACAGGGGAAGCACAGATACGCAGTATTTT. Translated: CARSLEANRGSTDTQYF.

J is TRBJ2-1 and V is TRBV27; 7 positions match TRBD2. The germline V gene has CDR1 MNHEY and CDR2 SMNVEV (reference sequence). Trimming took 5 bases from V and 6 from J; bases not matched to a gene: 13. The CDR3 consists of 16 residues. The CDR3 spells CASSGIGQGGLNEQFF. The CDR3 nucleotides are TGTGCCAGCAGTGGAATAGGGCAGGGAGGGCTCAATGAGCAGTTCTTC.

This clone occurred a few times. CDR3 DNA sequence: TGTGCCAGCAGTTTCCTCAGGGGCCGGGAAGAGACCCAGTACTTC. Protein: CASSFLRGREETQYF. This chain links TRBV27 with TRBJ2-5, with a weak D call TRBD1 (6 bases). V was cut by 3 bases and J by 3 bases, with 14 bases left in between. CDR3 length equals 15 residues. Per the germline V gene, CDR1 is MNHEY and CDR2 is SMNVEV (reference sequence).

The chain couples TRBV9 to TRBJ2-5, with 7 bases lining up with TRBD1. Trimming cost V 4 bases and J 2 bases; bases outside gene matches: 11. This CDR3 has 16 amino acids. Germline V CDR1 and CDR2: SGDLS, YYNGEE. CDR3 bases: TGTGCCAGCAGCACCTCCGGGACAGCGTTTCAAGAGACCCAGTACTTC. It encodes CASSTSGTAFQETQYF. Based on the CDR3 plus reference TRBV9 and TRBJ2-5, the full variable domain is DSGVTQTPKHLITATGQRVTLRCSPRSGDLSVYWYQQSLDQGLQFLIQYYNGEERAKGNILERFSAQQFPDLHSELNLSSLELGDSALYFCASSTSGTAFQETQYFGPGTRLLVL.

V gene TRBV2 combines with J gene TRBJ1-4, with D uncertain. V was shortened by 3 bases and J by 0 bases, with 14 bases between the two germline ends. This CDR3 spans 17 amino acids. Per germline, CDR1 SNHLY and CDR2 FYNNEI. The CDR3 DNA reads as TGTGCCAGCAGTGATCCCCCCCAACAGCCAACTAATGAAAAACTGTTTTTT. Translation: CASSDPPQQPTNEKLFF.

This clone appeared a few times. This chain uses TRBV29-1 with TRBJ2-7, with TRBD1 as a possible D gene (6 bases). The CDR3 length is 14 residues. V was clipped by 0 bases and J by 7 bases, with 16 bases between them. Germline V gene sequence: CDR1 SQVTM, CDR2 ANQGSEA. The CDR3, as DNA: TGCAGCGTTGAAGATGATGCTGGGGGCGGGGAGCAGTACTTC. Encoded protein: CSVEDDAGGGEQYF.

This chain links TRBV7-6 with TRBJ2-5, with TRBD2 matching over 12 bases. CDR3 size: 18 residues. Looked up from germline, CDR1 is SGHVS and CDR2 is FNYEAQ. J lost 2 bases, V lost 3 bases, and 10 bases had no gene match. In DNA form, the CDR3 reads TGTGCCAGCAGCTTGGGTGTAGGAGGACTAGCGGGGCAAGAGACCCAGTACTTC. This codes for CASSLGVGGLAGQETQYF.